This T cell receptor (beta chain) was recorded in a study of blood T cells in healthy people across ages. Overall study results and limits: Aged donors had fewer naive CD4+ cells and lower diversity than long-lived donors. There was a strong correlation between TCR beta diversity and naive T cell percentage.

The CDR3 contains 14 residues. Germline lookup yields CDR1 MDHEN and CDR2 SYDVKM. V was clipped by 7 bases and J by 10 bases, with 20 bases between them. Combining a sample-barcoded 5' primer with a J-beta primer mix, a second PCR ran for about 6 to 12 cycles. Unique molecular identifiers of 12 random nucleotides labeled each cDNA. TCRdb redid the calling of the 5' RACE reads with MiXCR, one entry per CDR3 protein. The sample records under 2,000,000 distinct CDR3 sequences, around half being singletons. A note on this clonotype: What it binds is not known.

The clonotype originates from a woman in her 40s in good health. The chain combines TRBV28 with TRBJ2-1; perhaps D is TRBD1 or TRBD2 (5 bases each). Sequences were obtained from blood. The CDR3 region has the DNA TGTGCCAGCACCTTACCGGGGCTAACCTACGAGCAGTTCTTC. Translated: CASTLPGLTYEQFF.